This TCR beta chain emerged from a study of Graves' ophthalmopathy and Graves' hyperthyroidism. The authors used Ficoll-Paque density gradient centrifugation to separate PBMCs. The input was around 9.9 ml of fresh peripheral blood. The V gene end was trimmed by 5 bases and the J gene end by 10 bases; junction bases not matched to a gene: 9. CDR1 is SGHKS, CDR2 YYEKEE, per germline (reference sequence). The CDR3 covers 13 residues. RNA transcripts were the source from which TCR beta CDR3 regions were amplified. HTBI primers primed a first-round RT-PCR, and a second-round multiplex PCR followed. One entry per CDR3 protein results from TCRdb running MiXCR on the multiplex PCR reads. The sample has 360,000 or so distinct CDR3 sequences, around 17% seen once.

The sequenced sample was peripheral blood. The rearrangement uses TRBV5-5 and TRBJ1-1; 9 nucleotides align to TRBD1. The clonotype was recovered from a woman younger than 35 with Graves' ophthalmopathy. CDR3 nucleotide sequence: TGTGCCAGCAGTCTCACAGGGGGCTCCGGAGCTTTCTTT. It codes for CASSLTGGSGAFF.